The present T cell receptor beta chain was sequenced within a study of sequential checkpoint blockade in melanoma. Study overall: Maintenance nivolumab came after either treatment sequence. TCRβ was sequenced from DNA of 91 pretreatment tumors. Findings and caveats of the study: T-cell fraction and clonality followed PD-L1 and CD8+ counts, not mutational load.

Regarding treatment: randomized to nivolumab then ipilimumab (arm A) or the reverse (arm B). DNA-damaging chemotherapy had not been given to any patient beforehand. The protocol was immunoSEQ multiplex PCR, while the TCRdb copy is restricted to in-frame clones and leaves out a portion. The sample lists about 3,500 clones; around 15% were seen once. This CDR3 has 15 amino acids. CDR1 and CDR2 from the germline V gene are MNHGY and SAAAGT. This clone was seen a handful of times. The antigen remains undetermined. One end of the junction fails to match germline, which may point to a read error. Specimen: tumor tissue (inferred from file names), collected from a patient given nivolumab and ipilimumab in sequence. The chain joins TRBV6-8 to TRBJ2-7; 14 bases line up with TRBD2. This TCR was sampled from a human donor with melanoma. CDR3 in DNA: TGTGCCAGCAGGCACGCCGGGACTAGCGGGGGATTCCTGCACTTC. Protein product: CASRHAGTSGGFLHF.